This T cell receptor beta chain originates from a study of cytomegalovirus exposure and HLA in healthy donors. Study conclusions and caveats: The study flagged around 150 TCR beta chains as cytomegalovirus-associated. In a later analysis, TCR beta V- and J-gene trimming showed a link to a missense DCLRE1C variant.

This clone has just a few counts. Its antigen is undetermined. Germline CDR1 is WNHNN and CDR2 is SYGVQD (reference sequence). The CDR3 sequence is 15 residues long. V gave up 6 bases and J gave up 3 bases; unmatched junction bases: 9. 60 Vbeta and 13 Jbeta primers were used in PCR. Sequencing was performed with immunoSEQ multiplex PCR; in TCRdb, only in-frame clones are kept and a portion is missing. The data show tens of thousands of clones, 55% to 65% seen once. The sample taken for sequencing was PBMCs. This chain connects TRBV10-1 to TRBJ2-3, with 7 bases identical to TRBD2. This sequence originates from a woman in her thirties or forties in good health and CMV-seropositive. CDR3 in amino acids: CASSEGRGETDTQYF. CDR3 in DNA: TGCGCCAGCAGCGAGGGACGGGGGGAAACAGATACGCAGTATTTT.